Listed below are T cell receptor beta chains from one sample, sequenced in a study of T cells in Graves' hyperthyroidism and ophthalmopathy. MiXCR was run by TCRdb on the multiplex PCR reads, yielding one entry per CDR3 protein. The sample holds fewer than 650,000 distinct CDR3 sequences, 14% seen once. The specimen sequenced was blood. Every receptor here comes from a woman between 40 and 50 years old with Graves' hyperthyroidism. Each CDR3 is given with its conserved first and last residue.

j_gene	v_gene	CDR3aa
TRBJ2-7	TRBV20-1	CSARDRLYEQYF
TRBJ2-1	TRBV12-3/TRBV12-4	CASSLRLDNEQFF
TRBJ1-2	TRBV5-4	CASSFDAEYGYTF
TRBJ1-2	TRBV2	CASTKDRAGYGYTF
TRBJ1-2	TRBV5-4	CASSLALTEINYGYTF
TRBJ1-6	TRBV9	CASSVVDGGQNSPLHF
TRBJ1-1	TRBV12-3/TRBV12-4	CASSPPGVLPEAFF
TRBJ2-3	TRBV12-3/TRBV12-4	CASSFGTGPTDTQYF
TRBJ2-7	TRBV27	CASSPEGTYEQYF
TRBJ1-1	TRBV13	CASSSALRRWTGQNTEAFF
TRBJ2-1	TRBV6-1	CASGDGTRMNDEQFF
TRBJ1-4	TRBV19	CASSIGATNEKLFF
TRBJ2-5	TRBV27	CASSLIGEETQYF
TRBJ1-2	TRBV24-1	CATSDRGIDGYTF
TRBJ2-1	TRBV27	CASSFGGFYNEQFF
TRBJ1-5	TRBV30	CAWSVQTGNQPQHF
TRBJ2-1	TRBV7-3	CASSLGLGDNEQFF
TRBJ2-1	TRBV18	CASSPRSSSYNEQFF
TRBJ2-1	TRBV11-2	CASSLPRTGGVYNEQFF
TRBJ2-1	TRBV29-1	CSVEATGVWFF
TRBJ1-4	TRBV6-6	CASSYSRNKKGQKNEKLFF
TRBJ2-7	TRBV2	CASSVGQILHEQYF
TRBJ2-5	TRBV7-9	CASSQLAHAETQYF
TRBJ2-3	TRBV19	CASRTSALTDTQYF
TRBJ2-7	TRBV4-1	CASSPTGGRYEQYF
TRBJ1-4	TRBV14	CASSQDLADHNEKLFF
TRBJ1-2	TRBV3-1	CASSQDPAGSGGGYTF
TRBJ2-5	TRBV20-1	CSARGGAEGMVETQYF
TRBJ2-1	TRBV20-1	CSARLPSGRARGGGEQFF
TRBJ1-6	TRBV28	CASSSPGTQYNSPLHF
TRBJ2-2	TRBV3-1	CASSQHGEQNTGELFF
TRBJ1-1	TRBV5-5	CASSLTWGTEAFF
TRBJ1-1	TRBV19	CASSIDRGAEAFF
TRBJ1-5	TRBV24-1	CATSGATGAFNQPQHF
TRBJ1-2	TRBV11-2	CASSPAEYYGYTF
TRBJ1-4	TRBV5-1	CASSLQGRDEKLFF
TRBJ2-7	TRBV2	CASGGRRYEQYF
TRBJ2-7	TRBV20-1	CSARDPGTGGGSYEQYF
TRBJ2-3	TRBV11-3	CASSLEALTDTQYF